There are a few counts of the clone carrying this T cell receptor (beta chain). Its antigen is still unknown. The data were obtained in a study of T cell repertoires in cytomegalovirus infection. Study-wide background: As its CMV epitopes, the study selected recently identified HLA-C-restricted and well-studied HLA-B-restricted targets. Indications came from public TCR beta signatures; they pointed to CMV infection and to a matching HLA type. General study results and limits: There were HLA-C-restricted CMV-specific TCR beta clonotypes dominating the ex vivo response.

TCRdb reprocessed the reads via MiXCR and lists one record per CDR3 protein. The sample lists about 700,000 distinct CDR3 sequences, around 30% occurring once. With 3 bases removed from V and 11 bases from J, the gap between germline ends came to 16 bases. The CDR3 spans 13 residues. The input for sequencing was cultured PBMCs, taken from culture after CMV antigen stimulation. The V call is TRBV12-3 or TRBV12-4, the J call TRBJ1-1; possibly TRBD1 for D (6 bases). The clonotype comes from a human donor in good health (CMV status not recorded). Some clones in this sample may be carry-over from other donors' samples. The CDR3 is CASSFMGGMSAFF. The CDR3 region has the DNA TGTGCCAGCAGTTTTATGGGGGGCATGTCGGCTTTCTTT.